The 10 T cell receptor beta chains reported below all come from one sample, sequenced in a study of siplizumab effects on memory and regulatory T cells (dated by TCRdb to the late 2010s). Library preparation employed the immunoSEQ multiplex PCR assay. Drawn from immuneACCESS, this table holds only the in-frame rearrangements with V and J called that TCRdb kept. Clones are partly lost; checked studies trace under half to an unresolved V gene and leave the rest unexplained. This sample is represented by about 68,000 clones; 93% of them were singletons. Jointly, the top ten make up less than 5.5% of the sample. Sequenced sample: CD8+ T cells sorted from blood. Source of these receptors: a human donor in good health.

The chain combines TRBV19 with TRBJ1-5; D is possibly TRBD1 (5 bases). This CDR3 contains 15 residues. Trimming shortened V by 3 bases and J by 5 bases, and 14 bases separated the two germline ends. Germline V gene sequence: CDR1 LNHDA, CDR2 SQIVND (reference sequence). CDR3 amino acids: CASSMIREVDQPQHF. Written as DNA, the CDR3 is TGTGCCAGTAGTATGATCAGGGAGGTAGATCAGCCCCAGCATTTT.

This clone appeared once. The chain employs TRBV10-2 and TRBJ1-2, with D hard to call. Germline V gene lookup returns CDR1 WSHSY and CDR2 SAAADI. The CDR3 is 15 residues long. Trimming shortened V by 6 bases and J by 5 bases, and 19 bases separated the two germline ends. The CDR3 DNA follows: TGCGCCAGCAGAGAGGAAGACGGAGTCGCTTATGGCTACACCTTC. Translation gives CASREEDGVAYGYTF.

V and J are TRBV4-3 and TRBJ2-3, with D perhaps matching TRBD2 (6 bases). The V gene lost 0 bases and the J gene lost 3 bases, with 10 bases spanning the gap. This CDR3 has 15 amino acids. Looked up from germline, CDR1 is LGHNA and CDR2 is YSLEER. In DNA, the CDR3 is TGCGCCAGCAGCCAAGAGGGGGAGGTAACAGATACGCAGTATTTT. Translating it yields CASSQEGEVTDTQYF.

This clone has only one observation. The chain couples TRBV27 to TRBJ2-7; 10 nucleotides agree with TRBD1. The V gene end was trimmed by 5 bases and the J gene end by 3 bases; junction bases not matched to a gene: 10. The germline V gene encodes CDR1 MNHEY and CDR2 SMNVEV (reference sequence). CDR3 length: 16 amino acids. CDR3 amino acids: CASSTYPGTGDYEQYF. CDR3 in DNA: TGTGCCAGCAGTACTTACCCCGGGACAGGGGACTACGAGCAGTACTTC.

CDR3 coding DNA: TGTGCCAGCAGCTCCGTAAGCGGCGATACGCAGTATTTT. It is translated as CASSSVSGDTQYF. The chain couples TRBV7-3 to TRBJ2-3; possibly TRBD2 for D (5 bases). CDR3 length: 13 residues. The germline V and J ends were trimmed by 4 bases and 6 bases, with 11 bases remaining between them. Germline CDR1 and CDR2: SGHTA and FQGTGA.

The chain carries TRBV7-2 and TRBJ2-3, with 13 positions matching TRBD2. Per the germline V gene, CDR1 is SGHTA and CDR2 is FQGNSA. The ends lost 5 bases at V and 5 bases at J; junction bases unmatched: 7. The CDR3 consists of 16 residues. The chain's CDR3 is CASSPPTSGGGDTQYF. The CDR3 bases are TGTGCCAGCAGCCCGCCCACTAGCGGGGGGGGAGATACGCAGTATTTT.

The J gene is TRBJ2-2, the V gene TRBV13; tentative D call: TRBD2 (5 bases). This CDR3 comprises 15 residues. Germline V gives CDR1 PRHDT, CDR2 FYEKMQ (reference sequence). V lost 5 bases and J lost 2, with 12 bases in between. The CDR3 sequence: CASSGWRRNTGELFF. The CDR3 coding sequence is TGTGCCAGCAGCGGGTGGAGGAGAAACACCGGGGAGCTGTTTTTT.

The sample holds one count of this clone. The chain couples TRBV10-3 to TRBJ1-6, with D perhaps matching TRBD1 (5 bases). The CDR3 covers 15 residues. The germline V gene has CDR1 ENHRY and CDR2 SYGVKD. The ends were cut back, 3 bases at V and 7 bases at J, with 13 bases in the middle. The DNA of the CDR3 is TGTGCCATCAGTGAACCGCCGGGGGGAAATTCACCCCTCCACTTT. It translates to CAISEPPGGNSPLHF.

CDR3 DNA: TGTGCCAGCAGTTACTGGACACCGATTTCTGGAAACACCATATATTTT. Its protein is CASSYWTPISGNTIYF. V is TRBV6-5 and J is TRBJ1-3; D may be TRBD1 (5 bases). The CDR3 is made up of 16 amino acids. Germline V gene lookup returns CDR1 MNHEY and CDR2 SVGAGI. V lost 1 base and J 1 base, leaving 11 bases between the germline ends.

The rearrangement links TRBV2 to TRBJ1-4, with D maybe TRBD1 (6 bases). CDR1 SNHLY and CDR2 FYNNEI come from the germline V gene. The CDR3 totals 16 residues. The V end lost 4 bases, the J end lost 4 bases, and 16 bases lay between the germline ends. The CDR3 nucleotides are TGTGCCAGCAGTGGGGGGCCAATGGGTTATAATGAAAAACTGTTTTTT. Residues: CASSGGPMGYNEKLFF.